This entry is about one T cell receptor beta chain. PCR amplification relied on 60 Vbeta primers (plus 13 Jbeta primers). TCRdb keeps only in-frame clones here, not all; method: immunoSEQ multiplex PCR. Of about 160,000 clones in the sample, around 80% are singletons; the top ten hold approximately 4.5%. These data belong to a study of cytomegalovirus exposure and HLA in healthy donors. CDR3 length equals 15 residues. Germline assignment: CDR1 LNHDA and CDR2 SQIVND (reference sequence). V was pared by 4 bases and J by 0 bases, with 12 bases between. The source is a man aged 35 to 55 in good health and CMV-seronegative. The chain carries TRBV19 and TRBJ1-1, with D perhaps TRBD1 (6 bases). The sequenced sample consisted of PBMCs. In DNA form, the CDR3 reads TGTGCCAGTAGTACGAGACAGGAAGTGAACACTGAAGCTTTCTTT. Translation gives CASSTRQEVNTEAFF.